Sequencing of this T cell receptor beta chain was carried out in a study of OX40 agonist ivuxolimab in advanced cancers. Using immunoSEQ multiplex PCR, the repertoire was profiled, and TCRdb retains in-frame clones only, with some absent. The sample has around 41,000 clones, 85% seen once. CDR1 SNHLY and CDR2 FYNNEI come from the germline V gene. Deletions cut 9 bases from V and 0 bases from J, with 6 bases between. The CDR3 extends over 12 amino acids. The receptor was isolated from an adult with an advanced solid tumor such as melanoma, head and neck, liver or kidney cancer. This chain connects TRBV2 to TRBJ1-3; D remains unclear. This sample comprised CD4+ or CD8+ T cells sorted from blood, obtained in a trial of the OX40 agonist ivuxolimab. The CDR3 loop reads CASSVSGNTIYF. The CDR3 DNA follows: TGTGCCAGTTCGGTCTCTGGAAACACCATATATTTT.